A single T cell receptor (beta chain) is shown here with its context. What it recognizes is unknown. Unmatched junction bases numbered 10, after V lost 2 bases and J lost 3 bases. The CDR3 is 16 amino acids. This entry comes from a study of graft-versus-host responses after intestinal transplantation. Study in general: The whole recipient group had anti-thymocyte globulin induction followed by tacrolimus and steroids for around three years.

The protocol was immunoSEQ multiplex PCR, while the TCRdb copy is restricted to in-frame clones and leaves out a portion. The table includes roughly 110,000 clones, about 92% detected once. Sequences were derived from unstimulated CD8+ T cells sorted from spleen or lymph node cells, sampled before transplant. The sequence was obtained from a human donor who was the organ donor for an intestinal transplant. The chain has TRBV6-7 and TRBJ2-7; 7 bases match TRBD2. TRBV6-7 belongs to the ORF category, with a function that is uncertain. CDR3 protein: CASSYGFGRELYEQYF. In DNA form, the CDR3 reads TGTGCCAGCAGTTACGGTTTCGGGCGGGAGCTCTACGAGCAGTACTTC.